The T cell receptor beta chain described here comes from a study of identical twins. Study conclusions and caveats: Monozygotic twin pairs showed more out-of-frame TCR alpha sharing than models estimated. The study based its conclusions on cross-sectional statistical analysis and did not follow the same donors.

Germline values: CDR1 SGHRS, CDR2 YFSETQ. This CDR3 region has 13 residues. V lost 0 bases to trimming and J lost 10 bases, with 12 bases between them. No donor was unhealthy or non-Caucasian. TCRdb ran MiXCR on the 5' RACE reads and lists one entry per CDR3 protein. Of around 650,000 distinct CDR3 sequences listed, under 8.5% were seen once; the top ten hold less than 2%. Note on this clonotype: Its antigen remains unidentified.

The sample also formed part of further work on yellow fever vaccine responses in identical twins.

Sequencing was carried out using PBMCs. This rearrangement joins TRBV5-1 to TRBJ2-3, with no clear D. This clonotype originated in a young woman in good health. The CDR3 protein is CASSLGDLLAQYF. In DNA form, the CDR3 reads TGCGCCAGCAGCTTGGGAGATTTGCTGGCGCAGTATTTT.